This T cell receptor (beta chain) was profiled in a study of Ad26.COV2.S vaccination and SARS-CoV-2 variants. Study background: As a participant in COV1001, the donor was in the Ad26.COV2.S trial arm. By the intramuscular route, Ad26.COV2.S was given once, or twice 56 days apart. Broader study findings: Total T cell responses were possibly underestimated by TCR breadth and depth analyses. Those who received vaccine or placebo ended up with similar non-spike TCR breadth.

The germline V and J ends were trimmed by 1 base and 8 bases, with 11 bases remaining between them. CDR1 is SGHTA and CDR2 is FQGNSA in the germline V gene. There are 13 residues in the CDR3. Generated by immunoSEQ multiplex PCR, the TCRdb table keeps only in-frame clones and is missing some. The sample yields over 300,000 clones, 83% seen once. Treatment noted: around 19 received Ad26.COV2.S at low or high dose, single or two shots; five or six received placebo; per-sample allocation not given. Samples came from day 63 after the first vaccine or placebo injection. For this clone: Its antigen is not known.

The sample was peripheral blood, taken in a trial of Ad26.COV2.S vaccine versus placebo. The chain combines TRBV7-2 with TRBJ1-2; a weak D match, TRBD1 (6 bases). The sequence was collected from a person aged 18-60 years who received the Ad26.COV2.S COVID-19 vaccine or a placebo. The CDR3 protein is CASSLEWTAGYTF. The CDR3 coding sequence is TGTGCCAGCAGCTTAGAGTGGACAGCCGGCTACACCTTC.